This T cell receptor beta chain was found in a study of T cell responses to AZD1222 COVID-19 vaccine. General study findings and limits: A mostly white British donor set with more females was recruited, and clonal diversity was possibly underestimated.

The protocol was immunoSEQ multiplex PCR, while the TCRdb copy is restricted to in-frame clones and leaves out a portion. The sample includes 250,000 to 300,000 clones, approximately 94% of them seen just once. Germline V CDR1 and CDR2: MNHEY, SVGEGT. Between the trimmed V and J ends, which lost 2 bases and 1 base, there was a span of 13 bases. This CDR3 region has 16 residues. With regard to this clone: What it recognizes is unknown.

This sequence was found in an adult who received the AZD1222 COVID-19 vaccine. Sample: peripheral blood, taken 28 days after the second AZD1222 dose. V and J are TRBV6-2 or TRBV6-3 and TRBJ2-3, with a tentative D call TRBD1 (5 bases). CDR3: CASSYTQDLGTDTQYF. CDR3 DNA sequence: TGTGCCAGCAGTTACACACAGGACCTTGGCACAGATACGCAGTATTTT.